This TCR beta chain was profiled in a study of cytomegalovirus exposure and HLA in healthy donors. Study-wide context: Around 80 million unique TCRs from HLA-typed donors were held in an early data release.

As concerns this clone: What it binds is not known.

The primer mix had 60 Vbeta and 13 Jbeta primers. The repertoire was sequenced with immunoSEQ multiplex PCR; TCRdb's copy has only in-frame clones and lacks some. Of roughly 150,000 clones in the sample, 80% to 90% were seen once. Germline V gene data show CDR1 as MNHEY and CDR2 as SVGAGI. CDR3 size: 11 residues. Trimming left V 2 bases short and J 7 bases short, with 6 bases between. Findings and caveats of the study: TCR beta V segments were, for the most part, productive about 87% or about 30% of the time in an earlier analysis. As confirmed in vitro, a few CMV-associated chains were specific for CMV antigens. Investigators reported 150 to 200 TCR beta chains as tied to cytomegalovirus.

The chain employs TRBV6-5 and TRBJ2-7; the D gene is possibly TRBD2 (6 bases). The sample taken for sequencing was PBMCs. This clonotype was sampled from a male donor in good health and CMV-seronegative. The CDR3 sequence is CASSYGGEQYF. As DNA, the CDR3 is TGTGCCAGCAGTTACGGGGGGGAGCAGTACTTC.